The T cell receptor (beta chain) described here comes from a study of cytomegalovirus exposure and HLA in healthy donors (dated by TCRdb to 2017 to 2019). In terms of the full investigation: An earlier analysis of some 620 of the donors reported around 280 Gb of sequence data and 95 million to 130 million unique TCR beta sequences obtained from about 200 million T cells. An early release that covered more than 550 HLA-typed donors contained 250 to 350 gigabases of sequencing data and 75 million to 100 million unique TCR sequences. A later genetic analysis used genome-wide SNP genotypes for about 65% of the roughly 700 donors, treating that subset as a discovery cohort. Alongside the repertoire data, information on donor age, sex, ethnicity and CMV serostatus was compiled. Of the roughly 400 genotyped donors, 75% to 85% were placed in the genetic ancestry cluster associated with self-reported Caucasian donors. To decide whether each TCR beta V gene segment behaved as functional or pseudogenic, an earlier analysis of some 570 of the donors relied on high-throughput TCR beta sequencing. The study was designed to test whether signatures of past pathogen exposure could be identified by cataloging public T cell receptors. A later analysis re-examined previously published TCR beta repertoires from around 670 donors and added high-resolution HLA genotyping to investigate patterns of TCR occurrence. Class I and class II HLA loci were covered by the typing at four-digit resolution. Rather than using new phenotypic data, the later analysis identified candidate immune exposures from TCR beta sequences and from how often those sequences occurred across donors. Every repertoire in the discovery cohort had been generated on one and the same sequencing platform. Typing coverage differed by locus: A, B, C, DRB1 and DQB1 were typed in roughly 629-630 donors, DQA1 in about 560, DPA1 in roughly 590, and DPB1 in 472. Among around 400 genotyped donors of the cohort, an average of around 220,000 unique TCR beta nucleotide sequences was sequenced per donor, of which about 18% were non-productive. Besides the first cohort of 500 to 700 subjects, a separate validation cohort made up of around 120 different subjects was used. Roughly 5 DR-DQ haplotypes were handled as single units for association and clustering, since linkage in the cohort was strong. To predict cytomegalovirus infection status, the study brought together high-throughput TCR immunosequencing, statistical association of individual TCRs with disease status, and machine learning. The study used immunosequencing to profile the T cell repertoires of 666 subjects and linked those repertoires to cytomegalovirus serostatus.

Findings and caveats that apply to the study as a whole: Correlated functional status among segregating V segments might reflect linkage disequilibrium, but an unknown experimental factor could not be ruled out. Roughly uniform sequencing depth across donors was assumed in presence/absence analyses, although this assumption may not hold. In a later analysis, HLA-associated TCR beta chains showed more clonal expansion and lower generation probabilities than non-associated chains that were equally common. Assigning TCR associations to individual alleles was difficult when HLA alleles, especially DR and DQ, strongly co-occurred. Most TCR sequences were observed very rarely across donors, whereas some public TCRs were present in many individuals. Only TCR beta chains were sequenced in this cohort, and the absence of alpha or paired-chain data limited detectable features. A later analysis associated about 17,000 TCR beta sequences with specific HLA alleles at a false discovery rate of 0.05. Cytomegalovirus status was reported to be diagnosed by the classifier with high specificity and sensitivity in both the original and validation cohorts. Because HLA typing was missing for some donors at each locus, association tests included only the typed subset. A few of the identified cytomegalovirus-associated TCR beta chains were confirmed in vitro to be specific for cytomegalovirus antigens. A later genetic analysis associated a missense DCLRE1C variant with V-gene and J-gene trimming of TCR beta chains, and an independent cohort replicated the association. In a later analysis, several top co-occurrence clusters were reported to appear linked to parvovirus B19, influenza, CMV and Epstein-Barr virus. According to a later genetic analysis, donors in an Asian-associated ancestry cluster had fewer N-insertions in productive TCRs than the approximately 610-donor mean. The study listed approximately 150 TCR beta chains as associated with cytomegalovirus. Most CMV-associated TCR beta chains appeared to be HLA-restricted in a later analysis, and the HLA associations seemed to be driven largely by CMV exposure. For the cohort, immune exposure information was limited to CMV serostatus. The authors suggested that the approach could potentially be generalized to other disease states and immunological phenotypes. A cluster of highly shared sequence variants was judged likely to represent a technical artifact of the sequencing pipeline. A further reported finding was that TCR beta sequences accurately predicted the HLA-A and HLA-B alleles for most subjects in the first cohort. Because counts were too low, 15 or so rarely observed V segments, including chromosome 9 orphons, were excluded from the earlier analysis of 500 to 700 of the donors. In a later analysis, the rate of TCR association differed among HLA loci, with DRB1 alleles having the most associated TCRs and HLA-C alleles having the fewest. In an earlier analysis of more than 500 of the donors, most TCR beta V segments appeared in productive rearrangements about 90% or about 30% of the time, broadly matching IMGT annotations.

Libraries came from the immunoSEQ multiplex PCR assay. The multiplex PCR relied on a mix of 60 forward primers for TCR Vbeta segments and 13 reverse primers for TCR Jbeta segments. Amplification of the CDR3 region of rearranged TCR beta genes was performed with a multiplex PCR assay on genomic DNA. Amplified TCR beta libraries were sequenced as 87-base-pair reads on the Illumina HiSeq System. As for the authors' bioinformatics: A later analysis counted approximately 76 million unique TCR beta chains across the approximately 700 repertoires, and 9 million to 14 million of these chains were shared by at least two donors. Raw reads were error-corrected and collapsed into unique sequences by a nearest-neighbor algorithm in which closely related sequences were merged to remove PCR and sequencing errors. CDR3 sequences were aligned to IMGT reference sequences to assign V, D and J gene segments. For a sequence to be retained, a match of at least six nucleotides to both a V gene segment and a J gene segment was required. A rearrangement was called productive if the CDR3 had no stop codons and remained in frame with V and J, and every other rearrangement was called non-productive. Following IMGT convention, CDR3 was defined as the stretch from the second conserved V-encoded cysteine to the conserved J-encoded phenylalanine. The earlier analysis of more than 450 of the donors excluded sequences that lacked an unambiguous match to a single V gene segment. In an earlier analysis of roughly 600 of the donors, a V segment was called functional when productive rearrangements were above 56.7%, and segregating when the standard deviation between donors exceeded 5%. To diagnose cytomegalovirus status from the catalog of TCR beta chain sequences, a statistical classification framework was built. In a later analysis, V and J genes were assigned by comparing TCR nucleotide sequences against IMGT/GENE-DB human TR gene sequences. A later analysis assigned CDR3 sequences and most-parsimonious VDJ recombination scenarios with the TCRdist pipeline. A later analysis defined each TCR beta chain by its CDR3 amino acid sequence plus V-gene family, and excluded reads lacking a unique V-gene family. To address suspected cross-contamination and a sequencing artifact, a later analysis removed around 590 highly shared, low-generation-probability nucleotide sequences. In a later analysis, a clonal expansion index was calculated for each public chain from normalized within-repertoire ranks of inferred template counts. In a later analysis, generation probabilities were computed with a VDJ recombination model fitted to out-of-frame rearrangements, and the resulting probabilities were checked against IGoR. A later analysis scored TCR-TCR, TCR-HLA and TCR-CMV co-occurrence with hypergeometric tests, applying a repertoire-size bias correction to TCR pairs. False discovery rates were estimated in a later analysis by permuting HLA or CMV assignments 20 times. In a later analysis, co-occurring TCRs were grouped with DBSCAN, and TCRdist sequence similarity was added when clustering was performed within HLA-allele-positive subsets. Co-occurrence clustering excluded repertoires with fewer than 30,000 or more than 120,000 public chains, plus five with anomalous nucleotide sharing. Here the immuneACCESS table is served through TCRdb, limited to in-frame sequences with V and J called. Missing clones are a known gap in these copies; in checked studies unresolved V genes cover under half, and the rest lacks a known reason. From that table come the V and J calls and clone size; the DNA was used to work out D and trimming. The sample has about 140,000 clones on record, roughly 90% of them singletons. More than 0.5% of the sample belongs to the ten largest clones.

In total, roughly 670 healthy bone marrow donors made up the cohort. All cohort members were sampled while nominally healthy, although unrecorded immune exposures were likely present. The donor tested CMV seronegative, placing the donor among the roughly 340 seronegative members of the cohort. A peripheral blood sample was collected from each donor, and TCR beta sequencing was performed on peripheral blood mononuclear cells. The Qiagen DNeasy Blood Extraction Kit was used to extract genomic DNA from the blood cell samples. A word on this clone: Its antigen is still unknown. No quality values exist for individual bases; no much larger clone is one base distant.

The origin of this receptor is a woman aged 35 to 49 in good health and CMV-seronegative. The sample was PBMCs.

The CDR3 reads as follows: CASSVGQTYNEQFF. The nucleotide sequence is given as TGTGCCAGCAGTGTGGGACAGACCTACAATGAGCAGTTCTTC. The chain couples TRBV6-1 to TRBJ2-1, and TRBD1 aligns with 7 junction nucleotides. Ends trimmed: V by 4 bases, J by 2 bases; bases unmatched to a gene: 2. From the germline V gene, CDR1 is MNHNS and CDR2 is SASEGT. Including cysteine and phenylalanine, the CDR3 has 14 amino acids. Just CDR3 DNA is preserved here, 42 bases in frame from base 1.